The source of this TCR beta chain is a study of cytomegalovirus exposure and HLA in healthy donors. Study-level findings and limits: High specificity and sensitivity for cytomegalovirus status were reported for the classifier. Across all donors, roughly uniform sequencing depth was an assumption of the presence/absence analyses. Immune exposure information available was restricted to CMV serostatus.

Samples came from healthy bone marrow donors. V lost 0 bases, J lost 5 bases, and 19 bases lay in between. There are 17 residues in the CDR3. From germline, CDR1 is SGHDN and CDR2 FVKESK. This clone is a singleton in its sample. What it binds is unknown. The PCR employed 60 Vbeta primers together with 13 Jbeta primers. The method was immunoSEQ multiplex PCR; TCRdb's version includes in-frame clones alone and lacks a portion of them. Among more than 95,000 clones listed, 74% were seen once. The chain links TRBV14 to TRBJ1-2; possible D gene TRBD1, 5 bases. Sequencing was performed on PBMCs. The TCR comes from a woman between 45 and 65 years old in good health and CMV-seropositive. In DNA form, the CDR3 reads TGTGCCAGCAGCCAAGATCAAGTAGACAGAAACCAGTATGGCTACACCTTC. It translates to CASSQDQVDRNQYGYTF.